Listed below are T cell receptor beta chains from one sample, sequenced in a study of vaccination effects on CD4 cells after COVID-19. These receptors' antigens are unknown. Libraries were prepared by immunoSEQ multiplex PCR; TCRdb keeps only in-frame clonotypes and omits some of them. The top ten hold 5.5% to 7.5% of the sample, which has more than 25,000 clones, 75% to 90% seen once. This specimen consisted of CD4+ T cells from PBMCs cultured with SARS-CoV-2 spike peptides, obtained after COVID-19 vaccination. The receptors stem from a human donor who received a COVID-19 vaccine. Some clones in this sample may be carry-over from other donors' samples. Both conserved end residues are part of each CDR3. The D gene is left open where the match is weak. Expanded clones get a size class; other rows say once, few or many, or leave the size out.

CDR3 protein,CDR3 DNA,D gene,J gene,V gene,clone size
CASSQDRGKAFF,TGTGCCAGCAGCCAGGACAGGGGGAAAGCTTTCTTT,TRBD1,TRBJ1-1,TRBV28,.
CASSLGPNNEQFF,TGTGCCAGCAGCTTAGGGCCTAACAATGAGCAGTTCTTC,.,TRBJ2-1,TRBV7-9,.
CASSGTGINEKLFF,TGCGCCAGCAGCGGGACAGGGATAAATGAAAAACTGTTTTTT,TRBD1,TRBJ1-4,TRBV5-1,.
CASSGGRVVGDTQYF,TGTGCCAGCAGTGGGGGACGGGTCGTTGGTGATACGCAGTATTTT,.,TRBJ2-3,TRBV6-6,.
CSVGSRVTEAFF,TGCAGCGTTGGAAGCAGGGTGACTGAAGCTTTCTTT,.,TRBJ1-1,TRBV29-1,few
CASSLPGGTEAFF,TGTGCCAGCAGCTTACCGGGGGGCACTGAAGCTTTCTTT,.,TRBJ1-1,TRBV11-2,.
CATSDSTQAPRELFF,TGTGCCACCAGTGATTCCACCCAAGCCCCCCGAGAGCTGTTTTTT,.,TRBJ2-2,TRBV24-1,.
CASSPPWLSSYNEQFF,TGTGCCAGCTCACCACCGTGGCTCAGCTCCTACAATGAGCAGTTCTTC,.,TRBJ2-1,TRBV18,.
CASSLYMPPGYNQPQHF,TGTGCCAGCAGTTTATATATGCCCCCAGGTTACAATCAGCCCCAGCATTTT,.,TRBJ1-5,TRBV27,.
CASSIDWRPNTEAFF,TGTGCCAGTAGTATAGATTGGAGGCCGAACACTGAAGCTTTCTTT,.,TRBJ1-1,TRBV19,.
CASSKFWDRALFSGNTIYF,TGTGCCAGCAGCAAATTCTGGGACAGGGCCTTGTTCTCTGGAAACACCATATATTTT,.,TRBJ1-3,TRBV21-1,.
CASSYLRAEPNEKLFF,TGTGCCAGCAGTTACTTGCGGGCAGAACCTAATGAAAAACTGTTTTTT,.,TRBJ1-4,TRBV6-5,.
CASSQMWSRGNTGELFF,TGTGCCAGCAGCCAAATGTGGTCCAGAGGGAACACCGGGGAGCTGTTTTTT,.,TRBJ2-2,TRBV3-1/TRBV3-2,.
CAWSVWWGAKETQYF,TGTGCCTGGAGTGTATGGTGGGGGGCAAAAGAGACCCAGTACTTC,.,TRBJ2-5,TRBV30,.
CAWNLPGVSYTF,TGTGCCTGGAACCTACCTGGGGTAAGCTACACCTTC,.,TRBJ1-2,TRBV30,.
CASSRTDNRDTQYF,TGTGCCAGCAGTCGGACGGATAACCGAGATACGCAGTATTTT,.,TRBJ2-3,TRBV6-2/TRBV6-3,.
CASSMGLDYGTQYF,TGTGCCAGTAGTATGGGACTTGATTACGGGACCCAGTACTTC,.,TRBJ2-5,TRBV19,.
CATSNPGQGDAYGYTF,TGTGCCACCAGTAATCCGGGACAGGGTGACGCGTATGGCTACACCTTC,TRBD1,TRBJ1-2,TRBV24-1,.
CAWSLQGSRGDTQYF,TGTGCCTGGAGTCTACAAGGGTCTAGGGGAGATACGCAGTATTTT,.,TRBJ2-3,TRBV30,.
CASSYSLAGIYNEQFF,TGTGCCAGCAGTTACTCCCTAGCGGGAATATACAATGAGCAGTTCTTC,TRBD2,TRBJ2-1,TRBV6-2/TRBV6-3,.
CASSDSRAYYGYTF,TGTGCCAGCAGTGACAGCAGGGCCTACTATGGCTACACCTTC,.,TRBJ1-2,TRBV25-1,.
CASSRLAGAETQYF,TGTGCCAGCAGCCGACTAGCGGGGGCAGAGACCCAGTACTTC,TRBD2,TRBJ2-5,TRBV7-3,.
CASSLGGGGNQPQHF,TGTGCCAGCAGTCTGGGGGGAGGAGGCAATCAGCCCCAGCATTTT,.,TRBJ1-5,TRBV6-6,few
CASSEPGSSNQPQHF,TGCGCCAGCAGTGAGCCCGGGAGTAGCAATCAGCCCCAGCATTTT,.,TRBJ1-5,TRBV10-1,few
CASSLRQGASGYTF,TGTGCCAGCAGCTTAAGACAGGGGGCATCTGGCTACACCTTC,TRBD1,TRBJ1-2,TRBV7-2,.
CASSQGAGGVREKLFF,TGTGCCAGCAGCCAAGGGGCGGGGGGGGTGCGTGAAAAACTGTTTTTT,.,TRBJ1-4,TRBV3-1/TRBV3-2,.
CASSAGTGITGELFF,TGTGCCAGCAGCGCCGGGACAGGGATCACCGGGGAGCTGTTTTTT,TRBD1,TRBJ2-2,TRBV7-2,.
CASSLDGNEQFF,TGTGCCAGCAGCTTGGACGGGAATGAGCAGTTCTTC,.,TRBJ2-1,TRBV5-6,.
CASSDGPTDTQYF,TGCGCCAGCAGTGACGGCCCCACAGATACGCAGTATTTT,.,TRBJ2-3,TRBV10-1,.
CASSARGIGEQFF,TGTGCCAGTAGCGCCAGGGGGATCGGTGAGCAGTTCTTC,TRBD1,TRBJ2-1,TRBV19,.
CASSFRSAGTWNEQFF,TGTGCCAGCAGCTTCAGATCGGCAGGGACTTGGAATGAGCAGTTCTTC,.,TRBJ2-1,TRBV7-9,.
CATSTQDRGPDPGYTF,TGTGCCACCAGCACTCAGGACAGGGGGCCCGATCCTGGCTACACCTTC,TRBD1,TRBJ1-2,TRBV15,.
CAWSGGLAGGLSSYNEQFF,TGTGCCTGGAGTGGGGGACTAGCGGGGGGGCTAAGCTCCTACAATGAGCAGTTCTTC,TRBD2,TRBJ2-1,TRBV30,.
CASSVGVFTYNSPLHF,TGTGCCAGCAGCGTAGGGGTCTTCACCTATAATTCACCCCTCCACTTT,.,TRBJ1-6,TRBV9,.
CASGRGQGDTEAFF,TGTGCCAGCGGGAGGGGGCAGGGGGATACTGAAGCTTTCTTT,TRBD1,TRBJ1-1,TRBV2,.
CATSWGIGLTGELFF,TGTGCCACCAGTTGGGGGATAGGGCTCACCGGGGAGCTGTTTTTT,.,TRBJ2-2,TRBV24-1,.
CASSRRGGSNQPQHF,TGTGCCAGCAGCCGCAGGGGGGGGAGCAATCAGCCCCAGCATTTT,TRBD1,TRBJ1-5,TRBV2,.
CASSQSSGGGSTDTQYF,TGCGCCAGCAGCCAATCAAGCGGGGGAGGAAGCACAGATACGCAGTATTTT,TRBD2,TRBJ2-3,TRBV4-1,.
CASSLGSVSYNEQFF,TGCGCCAGCAGCTTGGGGTCAGTCTCCTACAATGAGCAGTTCTTC,.,TRBJ2-1,TRBV5-1,.
CASSGYRSTLTEAFF,TGTGCCAGCAGCGGATACAGGTCAACCTTGACTGAAGCTTTCTTT,.,TRBJ1-1,TRBV6-2/TRBV6-3,once
CASSEGPRNEKLFF,TGTGCCAGCAGTGAGGGACCACGGAATGAAAAACTGTTTTTT,.,TRBJ1-4,TRBV2,.
CASSLGWTDTQYF,TGCGCCAGCAGCTTGGGTTGGACAGATACGCAGTATTTT,.,TRBJ2-3,TRBV5-1,.
CASSLGGGSDSPLHF,TGTGCCAGCAGCTTAGGGGGGGGTTCGGATTCACCCCTCCACTTT,.,TRBJ1-6,TRBV7-9,.
CATSRERAGSGNQPQHF,TGTGCCACCAGCAGAGAAAGGGCGGGGAGTGGCAATCAGCCCCAGCATTTT,.,TRBJ1-5,TRBV15,.
CASPKGLGDPQSTDTQYF,TGTGCCAGCCCCAAGGGATTAGGTGACCCCCAAAGCACAGATACGCAGTATTTT,.,TRBJ2-3,TRBV5-8,.
CAWSDLFRENGYTF,TGTGCCTGGAGCGACCTGTTCCGGGAGAATGGCTACACCTTC,.,TRBJ1-2,TRBV30,.
CASSFRPVDSPLHF,TGTGCCAGTAGTTTCAGACCCGTGGATTCACCCCTCCACTTT,.,TRBJ1-6,TRBV19,.
CASSIGTGYNREKLFF,TGTGCCAGTAGTATTGGAACGGGTTACAATCGGGAAAAACTGTTTTTT,.,TRBJ1-4,TRBV19,.
CASSAKTDNLNLIYF,TGTGCCAGCAGTGCGAAGACAGATAACCTCAACCTCATATATTTT,.,TRBJ1-3,TRBV28,once
CASSLDGQGMNSPLHF,TGCGCCAGCAGCTTGGACGGACAGGGCATGAATTCACCCCTCCACTTT,TRBD1,TRBJ1-6,TRBV5-1,.
CAIQWGVETQYF,TGTGCCATCCAGTGGGGGGTAGAGACCCAGTACTTC,.,TRBJ2-5,TRBV10-3,.